This T cell receptor beta chain was recorded in a study of OX40 agonist ivuxolimab in advanced cancers. At the level of the study: Across the patients, intravenous ivuxolimab was delivered every 2 weeks at 0.01 to 10 mg/kg. Whole-study findings and limits: The expanded peripheral T cells' antigen specificity was not determined.

The count of this clone is one. Antigen specificity is unknown. Individuals having autoimmune disease history or systemic immunosuppression were not enrolled. The protocol was immunoSEQ multiplex PCR, while the TCRdb copy is restricted to in-frame clones and leaves out a portion. The sample has 45,000 or so clones, roughly 86% seen once. V was shortened by 0 bases and J by 1 base, with 9 bases between the two germline ends. Germline V lookup: CDR1 KGHSH, CDR2 LQKENI. The CDR3 consists of 16 residues. The sequence came from an adult with an advanced solid tumor such as melanoma, head and neck, liver or kidney cancer. The sequences come from CD4+ or CD8+ T cells sorted from blood, collected in a trial of the OX40 agonist ivuxolimab. This rearrangement joins TRBV18 to TRBJ2-2, with no clear D. CDR3 in DNA: TGTGCCAGCTCACCACCAGGGCGAGGGAACACCGGGGAGCTGTTTTTT. It translates to CASSPPGRGNTGELFF. The full variable domain, in which reference TRBV18 and TRBJ2-2 provide the parts outside the CDR3, is NAGVMQNPRHLVRRRGQEARLRCSPMKGHSHVYWYRQLPEEGLKFMVYLQKENIIDESGMPKERFSAEFPKEGPSILRIQQVVRGDSAAYFCASSPPGRGNTGELFFGEGSRLTVL.